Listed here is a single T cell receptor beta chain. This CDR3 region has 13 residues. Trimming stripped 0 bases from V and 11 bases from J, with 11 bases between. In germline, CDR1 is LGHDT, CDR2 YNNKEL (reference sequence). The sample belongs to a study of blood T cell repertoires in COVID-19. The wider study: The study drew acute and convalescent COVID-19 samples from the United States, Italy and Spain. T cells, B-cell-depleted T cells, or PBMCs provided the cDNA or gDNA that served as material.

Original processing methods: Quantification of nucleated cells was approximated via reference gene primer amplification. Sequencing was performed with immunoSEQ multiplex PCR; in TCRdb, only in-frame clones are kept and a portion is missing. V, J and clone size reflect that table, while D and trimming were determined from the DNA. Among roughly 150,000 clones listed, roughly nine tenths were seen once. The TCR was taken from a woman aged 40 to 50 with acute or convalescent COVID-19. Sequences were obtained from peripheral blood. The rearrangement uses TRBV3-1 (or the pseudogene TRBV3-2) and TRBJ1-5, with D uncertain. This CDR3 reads CASSQDRKQSQHF. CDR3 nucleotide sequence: TGTGCCAGCAGCCAAGATCGGAAACAGTCCCAGCATTTT.